This TCR beta chain derives from a study of cytomegalovirus exposure and HLA in healthy donors. With regard to this clone: Its specificity is not known.

Study findings and constraints: In a later analysis, TCR beta V- and J-gene trimming showed a link to a missense DCLRE1C variant.

PCR employed 60 Vbeta and 13 Jbeta primers. The data were produced by immunoSEQ multiplex PCR, yet TCRdb's version contains in-frame clones alone and is incomplete. The data hold some 150,000 clones, with roughly four fifths observed a single time. V was pared by 5 bases and J by 2 bases, with 13 bases between. In germline, CDR1 is SNHLY, CDR2 FYNNEI. There are 15 residues in the CDR3. The clonotype comes from a woman younger than 35 in good health and CMV-seropositive. The sequenced material came from PBMCs. The chain links TRBV2 to TRBJ1-5; D possibly corresponds to TRBD1 (5 bases). CDR3 protein: CASSYGGRGNQPQHF. For the CDR3, the DNA is TGTGCCAGCAGTTACGGGGGACGAGGCAATCAGCCCCAGCATTTT. Supplemented by reference TRBV2 and TRBJ1-5, the full variable domain reads EPEVTQTPSHQVTQMGQEVILRCVPISNHLYFYWYRQILGQKVEFLVSFYNNEISEKSEIFDDQFSVERPDGSNFTLKIRSTKLEDSAMYFCASSYGGRGNQPQHFGDGTRLSIL.